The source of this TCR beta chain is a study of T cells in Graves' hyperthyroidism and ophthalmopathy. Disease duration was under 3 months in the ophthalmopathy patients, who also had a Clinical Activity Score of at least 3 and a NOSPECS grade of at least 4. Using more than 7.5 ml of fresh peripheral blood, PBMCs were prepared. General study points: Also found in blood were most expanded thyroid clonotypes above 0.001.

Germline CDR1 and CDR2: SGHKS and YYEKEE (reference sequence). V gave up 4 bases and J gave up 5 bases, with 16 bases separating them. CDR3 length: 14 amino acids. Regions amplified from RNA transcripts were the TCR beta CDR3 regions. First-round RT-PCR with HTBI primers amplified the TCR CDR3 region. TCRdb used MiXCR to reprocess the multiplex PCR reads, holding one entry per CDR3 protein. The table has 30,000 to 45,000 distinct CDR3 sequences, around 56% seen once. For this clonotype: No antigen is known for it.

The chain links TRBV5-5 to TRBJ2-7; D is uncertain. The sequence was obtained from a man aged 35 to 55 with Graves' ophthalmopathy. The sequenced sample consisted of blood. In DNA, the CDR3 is TGTGCCAGCAGCCCCCCGGGCCCCTCACACGAGCAGTACTTC. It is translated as CASSPPGPSHEQYF.